Each of the 29 T cell receptor beta chains below was sequenced from the same sample in a study of graft-versus-host responses after intestinal transplantation. No antigen is known for these receptors. Clones were read by immunoSEQ multiplex PCR, and TCRdb kept only the in-frame ones, dropping some. The sample has about 85,000 clones, around 93% seen once. This sample comprised unstimulated CD8+ T cells sorted from spleen or lymph node cells, obtained before transplant. The receptors shown here come from a human donor who was the organ donor for an intestinal transplant.

This clone has only one observation. The sample contains more than one DNA sequence encoding this CDR3. This rearrangement joins TRBV27 to TRBJ1-5; D call uncertain. Germline lookup yields CDR1 MNHEY and CDR2 SMNVEV (reference sequence). Trimming took off 3 bases at V and 4 bases at J, with 7 bases between the two ends. The CDR3 loop spans 13 amino acids. Here the CDR3 reads CASSLSVNQPQHF. The CDR3 coding sequence is TGTGCCAGCAGTTTGTCCGTTAATCAGCCCCAGCATTTT.

Judged by abundance, this clone is medium-sized. V gene TRBV21-1 combines with J gene TRBJ1-3. TRBV21-1 is noted as a pseudogene. The CDR3 sequence is 18 residues long. This CDR3 is CASSKSHPPGRSGNTIYF. CDR3 DNA: TGTGCCAGCAGCAAGTCCCACCCTCCGGGCCGCTCTGGAAACACCATATATTTT.

The CDR3 DNA reads TGTGCCATCAGGGGGGACGAGCAGTACTTC. Residues: CAIRGDEQYF. The rearrangement joins TRBV6-5 to TRBJ2-7; D may be TRBD1 (7 bases). V gave up 10 bases and J gave up 5 bases, with 9 bases separating them. In germline, CDR1 is MNHEY, CDR2 SVGAGI. CDR3 length equals 10 residues.

The chain employs TRBV9 and TRBJ2-2; no clear D. The CDR3 is 12 amino acids. V lost 2 bases and J lost 7, with 6 bases in between. Per the germline V gene, CDR1 is SGDLS and CDR2 is YYNGEE. CDR3 in DNA: TGTGCCAGCAGCGTGGGCATCGGGGAGCTGTTTTTT. Its protein is CASSVGIGELFF.

The chain uses TRBV7-9 and TRBJ2-2; D perhaps matches TRBD2 (6 bases). Germline V CDR1 and CDR2: SEHNR, FQNEAQ (reference sequence). The germline V and J ends were trimmed by 3 bases and 2 bases, with 10 bases remaining between them. The CDR3 has 15 amino acids. For the CDR3, the DNA is TGTGCCAGCAGCTTCCCAGGGACTAACACCGGGGAGCTGTTTTTT. Protein product: CASSFPGTNTGELFF.

The table lists this clone with a count of one. The V gene is TRBV5-5, the J gene TRBJ2-1; the D gene could be TRBD1 or TRBD2 (5 bases each). The CDR3 covers 17 residues. CDR1 is SGHKS and CDR2 is YYEKEE in the germline V gene (reference sequence). Trimming stripped 1 base from V and 2 bases from J, with 16 bases between. This CDR3 is CASSLSWGSGPYNEQFF. Here the CDR3 DNA reads TGTGCCAGCAGCTTGAGTTGGGGATCGGGGCCCTACAATGAGCAGTTCTTC.

The V call is TRBV15, the J call TRBJ1-1, with 9 bases matching TRBD1. This CDR3 contains 15 residues. V dropped 2 bases and J dropped 5; count of bases not matched to a gene: 6. Germline V gene data show CDR1 as LNHNV and CDR2 as YYDKDF (reference sequence). CDR3 in DNA: TGTGCCACCAGCAGAATCCGGGACAGGGCAACTGAAGCTTTCTTT. Encoded protein: CATSRIRDRATEAFF. Drawing the rest from reference TRBV15 and TRBJ1-1, the complete variable domain is DAMVIQNPRYQVTQFGKPVTLSCSQTLNHNVMYWYQQKSSQAPKLLFHYYDKDFNNEADTPDNFQSRRPNTSFCFLDIRSPGLGDTAMYLCATSRIRDRATEAFFGQGTRLTVV.

The genes are TRBV6-1 and TRBJ2-2; D gene unclear. The CDR3 extends over 13 amino acids. Trimming took 6 bases from V and 0 from J, leaving 5 bases between them. Per the germline V gene, CDR1 is MNHNS and CDR2 is SASEGT. Here the CDR3 reads CASRRPNTGELFF. CDR3 in DNA: TGTGCCAGCAGGAGGCCGAACACCGGGGAGCTGTTTTTT.

The gene calls are TRBV10-3 and TRBJ1-2; no definite D call. The CDR3 contains 13 residues. V lost 7 bases and J 1 base, leaving 10 bases between the germline ends. The germline gives CDR1 ENHRY, CDR2 SYGVKD. The CDR3 bases are TGTGCCATCAATAAAGGGAATAACTATGGCTACACCTTC. It yields the protein CAINKGNNYGYTF.

The chain has TRBV6-6 and TRBJ2-7; D is unclear. Germline V gene sequence: CDR1 MNHNY, CDR2 SVGAGI (reference sequence). V was cut by 2 bases and J by 6 bases, with 11 bases left in between. This CDR3 has 13 amino acids. The CDR3 DNA is TGTGCCAGCAGTTACAGGGATGGGCTCGAGCAGTACTTC. Translated: CASSYRDGLEQYF.

On this clone: Other DNA sequences in this sample translate to the same CDR3. The V gene is TRBV14, the J gene TRBJ1-1; D not certain. The CDR3 has 13 residues. Trimming took 2 bases from V and 4 from J, leaving 8 bases between them. Per the germline V gene, CDR1 is SGHDN and CDR2 is FVKESK. The CDR3 region has the DNA TGTGCCAGCAGCCAACGCGGGCGCACTGAAGCTTTCTTT. Translated, it gives CASSQRGRTEAFF.

The chain uses TRBV4-2 and TRBJ1-2; D not certain. V lost 0 bases, J lost 7 bases, and 12 bases lay in between. The germline V gene has CDR1 LGHNA and CDR2 YNFKEQ. This CDR3 is 14 amino acids long. CDR3 sequence reads: CASSQDERALGYTF. The CDR3 nucleotides are TGTGCCAGCAGCCAAGACGAGCGAGCTCTTGGCTACACCTTC.

The chain has TRBV5-4 and TRBJ1-3; the D gene is possibly TRBD1 (5 bases). In germline, CDR1 is SGHNT, CDR2 YYREEE (reference sequence). The CDR3 covers 15 residues. Between the trimmed V and J ends, which lost 3 bases and 0 bases, there was a span of 10 bases. The CDR3 spells CASSWGYNSGNTIYF. The DNA for the CDR3 is TGTGCCAGCAGCTGGGGGTATAACTCTGGAAACACCATATATTTT.

This chain connects TRBV9 to TRBJ2-1, with a tentative D call TRBD2 (5 bases). Trimming took 3 bases from V and 2 from J, leaving 15 bases between them. Germline loops: CDR1 SGDLS, CDR2 YYNGEE. CDR3 size: 16 residues. The CDR3 DNA reads as TGTGCCAGCAGCGGAGAGGGTAGCCTAACCTACAATGAGCAGTTCTTC. Its protein product is CASSGEGSLTYNEQFF.

This clone was observed once. The V and J genes are TRBV27 and TRBJ1-5; a weak D match, TRBD1 (5 bases). V was trimmed by 1 base and J by 0 bases, leaving 13 bases between them. Germline assignment: CDR1 MNHEY and CDR2 SMNVEV (reference sequence). The CDR3 has 17 amino acids. CDR3 DNA sequence: TGTGCCAGCAGTTTATATTGGGGACCGTATAGCAATCAGCCCCAGCATTTT. Translating gives CASSLYWGPYSNQPQHF.

J is TRBJ2-7 and V is TRBV5-8; 7 nucleotides align to TRBD1. CDR1 and CDR2 from the germline V gene are SGHTS and YDEGEE. The J segment lost 3 bases and the V segment lost 4 bases, leaving 4 bases of the junction unmatched. CDR3 length: 13 amino acids. CDR3 nucleotides: TGTGCCAGCAGCGGGGACAGTTACTACGAGCAGTACTTC. This codes for CASSGDSYYEQYF.

The chain joins TRBV6-5 to TRBJ2-5, with D possibly matching TRBD1 (6 bases). V dropped 6 bases and J dropped 0 bases, with 8 bases sitting between them. Per the germline V gene, CDR1 is MNHEY and CDR2 is SVGAGI. This CDR3 has 13 residues. CDR3 DNA sequence: TGTGCCAGCAGAACAGGGAACCAAGAGACCCAGTACTTC. This gives the protein CASRTGNQETQYF.

This chain joins TRBV19 and TRBJ2-1; the match to TRBD1 covers 10 bases. Germline loops: CDR1 LNHDA, CDR2 SQIVND (reference sequence). The CDR3 contains 13 residues. The V and J ends lost 9 bases and 7 bases, in that order; junction bases with no gene match: 6. This CDR3 reads CASWDRGWNEQFF. The CDR3 coding sequence is TGTGCCAGCTGGGACAGGGGATGGAATGAGCAGTTCTTC.

The chain has TRBV6-1 and TRBJ2-6, with D possibly matching TRBD1 (6 bases). Trimming took 3 bases from V and 0 from J, leaving 18 bases between them. There are 19 residues in the CDR3. CDR1 and CDR2 from the germline V gene are MNHNS and SASEGT. The CDR3 here is CASSEKTTGSHSGANVLTF. The CDR3 bases are TGTGCCAGCAGTGAGAAGACTACAGGGAGCCACTCTGGGGCCAACGTCCTGACTTTC.

The chain uses TRBV11-2 and TRBJ2-1, with a tentative D call TRBD1 (6 bases). Deletions cut 6 bases from V and 8 bases from J, with 17 bases between. Germline values: CDR1 SGHAT, CDR2 FQNNGV. The CDR3 is 14 residues long. The CDR3 here is CASRGTGPFDEQFF. CDR3 nucleotides: TGTGCCAGCAGGGGTACAGGGCCGTTCGATGAGCAGTTCTTC.

The CDR3 here is CATSRDGEEAGGEQYF. CDR3 DNA sequence: TGTGCCACCAGCAGAGATGGGGAGGAGGCGGGGGGCGAGCAGTACTTC. The V gene is TRBV15, the J gene TRBJ2-7; the match to TRBD2 covers 8 bases. The CDR3 contains 16 residues. From germline, CDR1 is LNHNV and CDR2 YYDKDF (reference sequence). The J segment lost 6 bases and the V segment lost 0 bases, leaving 10 bases of the junction unmatched. The complete variable domain, with remaining parts taken from reference TRBV15 and TRBJ2-7, reads DAMVIQNPRYQVTQFGKPVTLSCSQTLNHNVMYWYQQKSSQAPKLLFHYYDKDFNNEADTPDNFQSRRPNTSFCFLDIRSPGLGDTAMYLCATSRDGEEAGGEQYFGPGTRLTVT.

The chain employs TRBV11-2 and TRBJ1-5, with 9 nucleotides matching TRBD1. The CDR3 is made up of 14 amino acids. Per the germline V gene, CDR1 is SGHAT and CDR2 is FQNNGV. Trimming took 5 bases from V and 5 from J; bases not matched to a gene: 4. The chain's CDR3 is CASSPQGADQPQHF. The CDR3, as DNA: TGTGCCAGCAGCCCACAGGGGGCCGATCAGCCCCAGCATTTT. Variable domain in full (rest from reference TRBV11-2 and TRBJ1-5): EAGVAQSPRYKIIEKRQSVAFWCNPISGHATLYWYQQILGQGPKLLIQFQNNGVVDDSQLPKDRFSAERLKGVDSTLKIQPAKLEDSAVYLCASSPQGADQPQHFGDGTRLSIL.

This chain uses TRBV4-1 with TRBJ2-1, with 11 bases aligning to TRBD2. The CDR3 totals 17 residues. Germline CDR1 reads MGHRA; CDR2 reads YSYEKL. V lost 1 base and J lost 6; bases outside the gene matches: 8. The CDR3 spells CASSQVGSGGAGNEQFF. The CDR3 DNA follows: TGCGCCAGCAGCCAAGTGGGTAGCGGGGGGGCTGGCAATGAGCAGTTCTTC.

The chain employs TRBV27 and TRBJ2-7, with D possibly matching TRBD2 (7 bases). With 6 bases removed from V and 2 bases from J, the gap between germline ends came to 14 bases. Germline-derived CDR1 and CDR2 are MNHEY and SMNVEV (reference sequence). This CDR3 has 14 amino acids. The CDR3 here is CASRLAGAPYEQYF. DNA of the CDR3: TGTGCCAGCAGGCTCGCGGGGGCCCCCTACGAGCAGTACTTC.

The chain joins TRBV13 to TRBJ2-5; D not resolved. V gave up 1 base and J gave up 2 bases, with 5 bases separating them. The CDR3 runs to 13 residues. Germline-derived CDR1 and CDR2 are PRHDT and FYEKMQ (reference sequence). The DNA of the CDR3 is TGTGCCAGCAGCTTAGAGGCGCAAGAGACCCAGTACTTC. Protein: CASSLEAQETQYF.

The J gene is TRBJ1-4, the V gene TRBV7-6; the D is unclear. Trimming pared 5 bases from V and 7 bases from J, leaving 20 bases between. Germline CDR1 and CDR2: SGHVS and FNYEAQ. The CDR3 is made up of 16 amino acids. The CDR3 coding sequence is TGTGCCAGCAGCCCATCGGCTGCCTCAAGGAGTGAAAAACTGTTTTTT. It codes for CASSPSAASRSEKLFF. The full variable domain, with the rest looked up from reference TRBV7-6 and TRBJ1-4, is GAGVSQSPRYKVTKRGQDVALRCDPISGHVSLYWYRQALGQGPEFLTYFNYEAQQDKSGLPNDRFSAERPEGSISTLTIQRTEQRDSAMYRCASSPSAASRSEKLFFGSGTQLSVL.

This clone came up once. The chain links TRBV19 to TRBJ2-3; TRBD1 agrees at 7 bases. The V gene end was trimmed by 1 base and the J gene end by 4 bases; junction bases not matched to a gene: 14. The CDR3 sequence is 18 residues long. Germline loops: CDR1 LNHDA, CDR2 SQIVND (reference sequence). CDR3 region: CASSIVPDRVLDADTQYF. The CDR3 DNA reads TGTGCCAGTAGTATAGTCCCTGACAGGGTTCTAGATGCAGATACGCAGTATTTT. The variable domain in full, with the rest retrieved from reference TRBV19 and TRBJ2-3, is DGGITQSPKYLFRKEGQNVTLSCEQNLNHDAMYWYRQDPGQGLRLIYYSQIVNDFQKGDIAEGYSVSREKKESFPLTVTSAQKNPTAFYLCASSIVPDRVLDADTQYFGPGTRLTVL.

The J gene is TRBJ1-4, the V gene TRBV25-1, with D possibly being TRBD1 (5 bases). CDR3 size: 15 residues. V was pared by 2 bases and J by 4 bases, with 11 bases between. Per germline, CDR1 MGHDK and CDR2 SYGVNS. The DNA of the CDR3 is TGTGCCAGCAGTGAACCGGGACGGATTAATGAAAAACTGTTTTTT. Its protein product is CASSEPGRINEKLFF.

The gene calls are TRBV25-1 and TRBJ2-4; D unresolved. Per the germline V gene, CDR1 is MGHDK and CDR2 is SYGVNS. Trimming cost V 0 bases and J 10 bases, with 10 bases left between them. This CDR3 contains 13 residues. This chain's CDR3 is CASSEYLTEIQYF. CDR3 coding DNA: TGTGCCAGCAGTGAATATCTCACAGAAATTCAGTACTTC.